The 6 T cell receptor beta chains listed next were all sequenced from one sample in a study of response to subunit inactivated influenza vaccine. A single record per CDR3 protein comes from TCRdb applying MiXCR to the RT-PCR reads. The sample has hundreds of thousands of distinct CDR3 sequences; approximately 15% are singletons. Sequences were derived from PBMCs from blood, sampled 14 to 15 days before vaccination. These receptors were taken from a man aged 45 to 65 who received an inactivated influenza vaccine.

The rearrangement links TRBV20-1 to TRBJ2-3, with 10 positions matching TRBD1. Germline V gene sequence: CDR1 DFQATT, CDR2 SNEGSKA (reference sequence). The CDR3 totals 17 residues. J gave up 3 bases and V 2 bases, and 11 bases lay outside the gene matches. Here the CDR3 reads CSARQPRTGGMTDTQYF. CDR3 DNA sequence: TGCAGTGCTAGACAGCCCAGGACAGGGGGTATGACAGATACGCAGTATTTT.

The CDR3 nucleotides read TGCAGCGTTAGGGTGGGTTACACCGGGGAGCTGTTTTTT. This encodes CSVRVGYTGELFF. The chain joins TRBV29-1 to TRBJ2-2; the D is unclear. This CDR3 region has 13 residues. V was trimmed by 5 bases and J by 3 bases, leaving 10 bases between them. From germline, CDR1 is SQVTM and CDR2 ANQGSEA.

This chain connects TRBV6-2 or TRBV6-3 to TRBJ2-5, with 7 bases identical to TRBD2. The J segment lost 4 bases and the V segment lost 6 bases, leaving 8 bases of the junction unmatched. In germline, CDR1 is MNHEY, CDR2 SVGEGT. The CDR3 is 14 residues long. This CDR3 reads CASRSGGRAETQYF. The CDR3 nucleotides read TGTGCCAGCAGATCTGGCGGGAGAGCAGAGACCCAGTACTTC.

J is TRBJ2-7 and V is TRBV10-3; TRBD2 matches at 7 bases. The CDR3 has 12 residues. The germline gives CDR1 ENHRY, CDR2 SYGVKD. The CDR3 loop is CVTSDSSYEQYF. The DNA for the CDR3 is TGTGTCACTAGCGATAGCTCCTACGAGCAGTACTTC.

The chain joins TRBV12-3 or TRBV12-4 to TRBJ2-1; 11 nucleotides match TRBD2. The CDR3 extends over 14 amino acids. With 10 bases clipped from V and 6 bases from J, the junction kept 8 bases outside the gene matches. The CDR3 DNA sequence: TGTGCCACAAGACTAGCGGGGACCCCCAATGAGCAGTTCTTC. Translation: CATRLAGTPNEQFF.

This clonotype was seen many times. The chain employs TRBV7-9 and TRBJ2-7, with D possibly being TRBD1 (5 bases). The CDR3 loop spans 11 amino acids. Germline V CDR1 and CDR2: SEHNR, FQNEAQ (reference sequence). V was cut by 4 bases and J by 7 bases, with 8 bases left in between. The CDR3 protein is CASSSPGEQYF. The CDR3 region has the DNA TGTGCCAGCAGCTCCCCAGGGGAGCAGTACTTC.